These T cell receptor beta chains were read from a single sample in a study of blood T cell repertoires in COVID-19. The data were produced by immunoSEQ multiplex PCR, yet TCRdb's version contains in-frame clones alone and is incomplete. Counted here are about 280,000 clones, roughly four fifths occurring once; the ten biggest clones make up over 8.5%. The sample consisted of peripheral blood. The receptors shown here come from a woman between 50 and 59 years old who had recovered from COVID-19. Each CDR3 is given with its conserved first and last residue. The D gene is left open where the match is weak. Rows give clone size only sometimes, using once, few, many, or a class for an expanded clone.

j_gene	v_gene	d_gene	abundance	CDR3nt	CDR3aa
TRBJ1-1	TRBV7-2	.	.	TGTGCCAGCAGCTTGGCGGGGAGCGCTGAAGCTTTCTTT	CASSLAGSAEAFF
TRBJ2-1	TRBV7-8	TRBD1	.	TGTGCCAGCAGCCCCTCTCTCGACAGGGGGCAAAGAAATGAGCAGTTCTTC	CASSPSLDRGQRNEQFF
TRBJ1-2	TRBV28	TRBD1	.	TGTGCCAGCAGTAGGCAGGGGGGTCGTGGCTACACCTTC	CASSRQGGRGYTF
TRBJ2-6	TRBV5-1	.	few	TGCGCCAGCAGCTCAGGGGCCTCTGGGGCCAACGTCCTGACTTTC	CASSSGASGANVLTF
TRBJ2-2	TRBV5-4	TRBD1	once	TGTGCCAGCAGCCCCAGGCAGGGGGTCACCGGGGAGCTGTTTTTT	CASSPRQGVTGELFF
TRBJ1-3	TRBV2	.	many	TGTGCCAGCAGTGAGACCGGGACACTATACTCTGGAAACACCATATATTTT	CASSETGTLYSGNTIYF
TRBJ1-2	TRBV7-2	TRBD1	.	TGTGCCAGCAGCCGGGGACAGGGCTATGGCTACACCTTC	CASSRGQGYGYTF
TRBJ2-3	TRBV5-1	TRBD2	.	TGCGCCAGCAGCTTGGTGGCGGGAGTTGCAGATACGCAGTATTTT	CASSLVAGVADTQYF
TRBJ2-1	TRBV28	.	.	TGTGCCAGCAGCCACAGTTACAATGAGCAGTTCTTC	CASSHSYNEQFF
TRBJ1-6	TRBV7-8	TRBD1	.	TGTGCCAGCAGCTTAGGTCAGGGGGCTAATTCACCCCTCCACTTT	CASSLGQGANSPLHF
TRBJ1-3	TRBV18	.	.	TGTGCCAGCTCACTTTCCGGAGACAGCTCTGGAAACACCATATATTTT	CASSLSGDSSGNTIYF
TRBJ2-7	TRBV3-1/TRBV3-2	TRBD2	.	TGTGCCAGCAGCCAAGATCGGGGCAGCGGGGGAGGAGGGGAGCAGTACTTC	CASSQDRGSGGGGEQYF
TRBJ2-7	TRBV9	.	few	TGTGCCAGCAGCGCCCCGGGAGTGGAGCAGTACTTC	CASSAPGVEQYF
TRBJ2-1	TRBV12-2	.	.	TGTGCAAGTCGCTCAGGGGGCGGGACTTACAATGAGCAGTTCTTC	CASRSGGGTYNEQFF
TRBJ2-3	TRBV9	TRBD2	.	TGTGCCAGCAGCGTTAGCGGGAAAGATACGCAGTATTTT	CASSVSGKDTQYF
TRBJ1-2	TRBV4-2	TRBD1	.	TGTGCCAGCAGCCAAGAGGGGACAGGGGGCTACACCTTC	CASSQEGTGGYTF
TRBJ2-2	TRBV6-1	TRBD2	.	TGTGCCAGCAGTCAGACTAGCAACACCGGGGAGCTGTTTTTT	CASSQTSNTGELFF
TRBJ1-3	TRBV28	TRBD1	once	TGTGCCAGCAGACAGGGGGCCTCGGGAAACACCATATATTTT	CASRQGASGNTIYF
TRBJ1-1	TRBV7-2	TRBD1	few	TGTGCCAGCAGCCCACAGGGGCGGAGCACTGAAGCTTTCTTT	CASSPQGRSTEAFF
TRBJ1-4	TRBV14	.	.	TGTGCCAGCAGCCAAGATGGACCGGAGGGGAGTGAAAAACTGTTTTTT	CASSQDGPEGSEKLFF
TRBJ1-2	TRBV27	.	.	TGTGCCAGCAGGCCATCGGGGGGGGCGGCTCGGGGCTACACCTTC	CASRPSGGAARGYTF
TRBJ1-2	TRBV3-1/TRBV3-2	TRBD1	.	TGTGCCAGCAGCCAGACAGGGATCAACGATGGCTACACCTTC	CASSQTGINDGYTF
TRBJ1-6	TRBV13	.	.	TGTGCCAGCAGCCCAGGGGTAAGAGGGGGCTCCTATAATTCACCCCTCCACTTT	CASSPGVRGGSYNSPLHF
TRBJ2-2	TRBV9	.	.	TGTGCCAGCAGCGTAGGGACTACCAGCACCGGGGAGCTGTTTTTT	CASSVGTTSTGELFF